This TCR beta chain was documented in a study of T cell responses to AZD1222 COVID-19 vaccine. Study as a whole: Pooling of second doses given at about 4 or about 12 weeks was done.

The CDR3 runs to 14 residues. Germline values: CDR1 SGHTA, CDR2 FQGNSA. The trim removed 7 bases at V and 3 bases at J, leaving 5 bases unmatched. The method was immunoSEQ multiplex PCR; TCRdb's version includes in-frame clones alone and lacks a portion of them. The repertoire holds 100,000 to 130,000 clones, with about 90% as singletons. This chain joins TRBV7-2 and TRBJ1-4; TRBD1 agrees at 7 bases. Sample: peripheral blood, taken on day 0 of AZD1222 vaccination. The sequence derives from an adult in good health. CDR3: CASTLGTANEKLFF. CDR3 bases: TGTGCCAGCACCCTTGGGACAGCTAATGAAAAACTGTTTTTT.